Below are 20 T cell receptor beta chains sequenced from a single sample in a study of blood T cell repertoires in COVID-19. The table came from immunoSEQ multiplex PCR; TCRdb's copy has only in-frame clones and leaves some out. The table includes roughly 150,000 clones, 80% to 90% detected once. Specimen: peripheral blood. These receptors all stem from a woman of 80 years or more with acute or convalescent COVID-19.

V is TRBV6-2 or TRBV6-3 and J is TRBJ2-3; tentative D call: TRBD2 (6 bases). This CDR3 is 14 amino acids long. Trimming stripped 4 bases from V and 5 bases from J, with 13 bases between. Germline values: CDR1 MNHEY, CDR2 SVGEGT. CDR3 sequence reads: CASSFPGAGDTQYF. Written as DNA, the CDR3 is TGTGCCAGCAGTTTCCCGGGAGCAGGAGATACGCAGTATTTT.

As DNA, the CDR3 is TGTGCCAGCAGTCCAACAGTGAACACCGGGGAGCTGTTTTTT. Protein: CASSPTVNTGELFF. The gene calls are TRBV7-8 and TRBJ2-2, with D hard to call. Per the germline V gene, CDR1 is SGHVS and CDR2 is FQNEAQ. The CDR3 is 14 residues long. The V end was cut by 6 bases, the J end by 1 base, with 9 bases between.

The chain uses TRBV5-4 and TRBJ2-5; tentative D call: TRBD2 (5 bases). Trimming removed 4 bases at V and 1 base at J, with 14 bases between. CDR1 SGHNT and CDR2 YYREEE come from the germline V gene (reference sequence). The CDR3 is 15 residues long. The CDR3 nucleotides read TGTGCCAGCAGCGCCGTGGAGGACCTCCAAGAGACCCAGTACTTC. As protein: CASSAVEDLQETQYF.

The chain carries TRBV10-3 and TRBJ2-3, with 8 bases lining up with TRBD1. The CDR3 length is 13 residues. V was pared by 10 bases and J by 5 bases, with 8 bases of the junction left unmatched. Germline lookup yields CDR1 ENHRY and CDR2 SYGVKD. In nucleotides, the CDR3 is TGTGCCACAGGACAGGGCGTCGGAGATACGCAGTATTTT. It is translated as CATGQGVGDTQYF.

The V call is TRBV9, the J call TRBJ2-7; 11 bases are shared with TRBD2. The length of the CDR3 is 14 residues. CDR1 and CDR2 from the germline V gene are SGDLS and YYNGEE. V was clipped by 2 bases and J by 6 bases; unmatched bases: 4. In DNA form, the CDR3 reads TGTGCCAGCAGCGTCGGACTAGCGGGCGGCGAGCAGTACTTC. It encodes CASSVGLAGGEQYF.

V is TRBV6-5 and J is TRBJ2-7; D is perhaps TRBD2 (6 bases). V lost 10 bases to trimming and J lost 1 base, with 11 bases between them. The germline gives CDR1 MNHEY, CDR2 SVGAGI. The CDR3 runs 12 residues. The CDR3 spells CATGRHSYEQYF. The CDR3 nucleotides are TGTGCCACGGGGAGGCATTCCTACGAGCAGTACTTC.

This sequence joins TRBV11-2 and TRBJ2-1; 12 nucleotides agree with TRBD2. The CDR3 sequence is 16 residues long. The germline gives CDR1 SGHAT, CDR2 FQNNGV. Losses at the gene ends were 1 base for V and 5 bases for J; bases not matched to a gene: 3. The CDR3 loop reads CASSLGTSGAHNEQFF. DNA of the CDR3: TGTGCCAGCAGCTTAGGGACTAGCGGGGCGCACAATGAGCAGTTCTTC. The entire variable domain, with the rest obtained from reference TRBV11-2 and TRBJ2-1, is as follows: EAGVAQSPRYKIIEKRQSVAFWCNPISGHATLYWYQQILGQGPKLLIQFQNNGVVDDSQLPKDRFSAERLKGVDSTLKIQPAKLEDSAVYLCASSLGTSGAHNEQFFGPGTRLTVL.

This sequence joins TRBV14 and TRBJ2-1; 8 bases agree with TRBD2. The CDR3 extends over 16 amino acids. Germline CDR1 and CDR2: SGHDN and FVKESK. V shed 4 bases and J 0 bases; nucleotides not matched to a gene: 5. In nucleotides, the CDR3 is TGTGCCAGCAGCCGCTTTAGCGGGGCCTCCTACAATGAGCAGTTCTTC. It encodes CASSRFSGASYNEQFF.

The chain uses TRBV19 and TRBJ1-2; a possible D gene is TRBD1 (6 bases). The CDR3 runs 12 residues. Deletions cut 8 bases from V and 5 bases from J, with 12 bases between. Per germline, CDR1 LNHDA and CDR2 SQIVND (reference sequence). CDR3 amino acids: CASQGNGYGYTF. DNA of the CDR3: TGTGCCAGTCAGGGGAATGGGTATGGCTACACCTTC.

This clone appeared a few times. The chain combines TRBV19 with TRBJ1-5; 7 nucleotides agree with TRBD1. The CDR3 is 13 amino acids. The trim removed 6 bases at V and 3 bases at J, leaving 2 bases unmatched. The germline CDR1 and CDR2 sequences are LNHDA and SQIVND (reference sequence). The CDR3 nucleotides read TGTGCCAGTAGCGGGACAGACAATCAGCCCCAGCATTTT. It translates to CASSGTDNQPQHF.

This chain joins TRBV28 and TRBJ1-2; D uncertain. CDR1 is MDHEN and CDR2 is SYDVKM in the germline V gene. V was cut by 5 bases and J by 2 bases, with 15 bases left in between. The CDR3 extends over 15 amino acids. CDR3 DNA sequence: TGTGCCAGCAGTCCCCCCAGGACTTTCAACTATGGCTACACCTTC. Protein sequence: CASSPPRTFNYGYTF.

CDR3 coding DNA: TGTGCCAGCAGTTACGTACAGGGGGTTCCAATGAACACTGAAGCTTTCTTT. This sequence encodes CASSYVQGVPMNTEAFF. The chain carries TRBV6-2 or TRBV6-3 and TRBJ1-1, with 8 bases fitting TRBD1. V was pared by 2 bases and J by 0 bases, with 8 bases of the junction left unmatched. The CDR3 has 17 residues. Germline CDR1 MNHEY, CDR2 SVGEGT.

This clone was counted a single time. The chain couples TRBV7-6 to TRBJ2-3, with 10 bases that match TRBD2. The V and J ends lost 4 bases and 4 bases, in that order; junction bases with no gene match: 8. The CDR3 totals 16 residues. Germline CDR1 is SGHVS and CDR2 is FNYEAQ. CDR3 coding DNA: TGTGCCAGCAGCTGGACTAGCGGTAGGGGGGCAGATACGCAGTATTTT. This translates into CASSWTSGRGADTQYF.

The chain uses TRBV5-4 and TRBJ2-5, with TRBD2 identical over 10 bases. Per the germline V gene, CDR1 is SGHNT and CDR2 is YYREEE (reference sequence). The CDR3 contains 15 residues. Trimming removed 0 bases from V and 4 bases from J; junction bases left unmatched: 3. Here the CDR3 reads CASSLGTSGVETQYF. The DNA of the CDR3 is TGTGCCAGCAGCTTGGGAACTAGCGGGGTAGAGACCCAGTACTTC.

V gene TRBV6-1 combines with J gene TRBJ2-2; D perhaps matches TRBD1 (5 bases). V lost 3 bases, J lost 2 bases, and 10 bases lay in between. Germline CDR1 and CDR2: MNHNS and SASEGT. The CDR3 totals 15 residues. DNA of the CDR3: TGTGCCAGCAGTGAGGTGCAGGGAAACACCGGGGAGCTGTTTTTT. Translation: CASSEVQGNTGELFF.

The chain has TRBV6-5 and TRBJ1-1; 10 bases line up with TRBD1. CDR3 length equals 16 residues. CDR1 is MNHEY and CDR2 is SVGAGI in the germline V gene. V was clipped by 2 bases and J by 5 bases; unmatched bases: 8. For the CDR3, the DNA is TGTGCCAGCAGTTACCTCCTTGGACAGGGGGGGACTGAAGCTTTCTTT. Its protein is CASSYLLGQGGTEAFF.

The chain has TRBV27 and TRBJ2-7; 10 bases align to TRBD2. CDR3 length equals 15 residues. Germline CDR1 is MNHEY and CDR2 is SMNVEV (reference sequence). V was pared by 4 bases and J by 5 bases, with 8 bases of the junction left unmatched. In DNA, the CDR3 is TGTGCCAGCAGTTCTCTCGGGACTAGCGTCAACGAGCAGTACTTC. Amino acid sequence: CASSSLGTSVNEQYF.

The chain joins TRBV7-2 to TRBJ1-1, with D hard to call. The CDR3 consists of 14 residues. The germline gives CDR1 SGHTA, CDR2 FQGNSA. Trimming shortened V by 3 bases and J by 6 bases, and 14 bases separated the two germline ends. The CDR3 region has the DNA TGTGCCAGCAGCTTGGAGACTCGCAGAGCTGAAGCTTTCTTT. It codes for CASSLETRRAEAFF.

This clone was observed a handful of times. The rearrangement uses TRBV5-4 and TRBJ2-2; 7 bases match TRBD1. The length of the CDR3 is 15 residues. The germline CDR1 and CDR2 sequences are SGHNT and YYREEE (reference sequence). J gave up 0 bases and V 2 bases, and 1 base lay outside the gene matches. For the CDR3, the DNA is TGTGCCAGCAGCTTTGGGACAGCGAACACCGGGGAGCTGTTTTTT. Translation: CASSFGTANTGELFF.

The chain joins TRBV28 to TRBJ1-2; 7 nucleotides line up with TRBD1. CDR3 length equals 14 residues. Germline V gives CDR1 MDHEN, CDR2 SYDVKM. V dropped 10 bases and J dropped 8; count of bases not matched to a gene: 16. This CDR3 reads CATETPGTAKGYTF. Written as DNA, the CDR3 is TGTGCCACCGAGACCCCCGGGACAGCGAAGGGCTACACCTTC.